This entry is about one T cell receptor beta chain. Recruited during active infection, patients (from Seattle) were subsequently followed longitudinally. In the study's own analysis: Researchers report that nucleated cell counts were estimated from reference gene primer amplification. Assay: immunoSEQ multiplex PCR; the TCRdb copy retains only in-frame clones and omits some. The V and J calls and clone size were taken over from that table, and D and trimming were inferred from the DNA. Here the sample spans about 410,000 clones, 89% being singletons. The record originates from a study of blood T cell repertoires in COVID-19. Across the whole study: PBMCs, B-cell-depleted T cells, or T cells were the source of the cDNA or gDNA that made up the material.

The V gene lost 2 bases and the J gene lost 5 bases, with 18 bases spanning the gap. The length of the CDR3 is 16 residues. Germline V CDR1 and CDR2: MNHEY, SVGAGI. The clonotype was recovered from a woman aged 40 to 55 with COVID-19, enrolled during active disease. Sample: peripheral blood. This chain links TRBV6-5 with TRBJ1-2; D gene uncertain. The CDR3, as DNA: TGTGCCAGCAGTTACCCAGTCAGAGGGAGGATTTATGGCTACACCTTC. This translates into CASSYPVRGRIYGYTF.